This TCR beta chain appears in the sequencing data of a study of blood T cell repertoires in COVID-19. Study summary: Samples of COVID-19 (acute and convalescent) were obtained from the United States, Italy and Spain. From T cells, B-cell-depleted T cells, or PBMCs came the material, which was cDNA or gDNA.

Trimming removed 0 bases from V and 8 bases from J, with 13 bases in between. CDR3 size: 15 residues. Per germline, CDR1 SEHNR and CDR2 FQNEAQ (reference sequence). The authors' processing: Amplification with reference gene primers provided the estimates of nucleated cell counts. TCRdb's copy holds only in-frame clones and misses some; the assay was immunoSEQ multiplex PCR. V and J calls and clone size follow that table, whereas D and trimming were derived from the DNA. The repertoire includes just over 50,000 clones, approximately 86% of them detected once, and about 4% sits in the top ten. Source material: peripheral blood. V usage is TRBV7-9 and J usage is TRBJ1-4; D remains unclear. The receptor was derived from a man aged 80 or over with active COVID-19. This chain's CDR3 is CASSLAGTTGEKLFF. The DNA for the CDR3 is TGTGCCAGCAGCTTAGCGGGCACAACGGGGGAAAAACTGTTTTTT.